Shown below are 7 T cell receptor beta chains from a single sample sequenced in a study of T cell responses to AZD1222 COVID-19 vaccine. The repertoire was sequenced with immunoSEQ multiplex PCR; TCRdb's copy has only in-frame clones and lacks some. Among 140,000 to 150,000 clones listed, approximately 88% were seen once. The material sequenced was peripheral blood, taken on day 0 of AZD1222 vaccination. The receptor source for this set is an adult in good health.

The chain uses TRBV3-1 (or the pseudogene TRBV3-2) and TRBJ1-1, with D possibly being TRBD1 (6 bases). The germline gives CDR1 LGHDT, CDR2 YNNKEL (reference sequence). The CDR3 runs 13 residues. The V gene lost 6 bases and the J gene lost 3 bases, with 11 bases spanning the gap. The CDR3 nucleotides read TGTGCCAGCAGGGACAGAGCATACACTGAAGCTTTCTTT. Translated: CASRDRAYTEAFF.

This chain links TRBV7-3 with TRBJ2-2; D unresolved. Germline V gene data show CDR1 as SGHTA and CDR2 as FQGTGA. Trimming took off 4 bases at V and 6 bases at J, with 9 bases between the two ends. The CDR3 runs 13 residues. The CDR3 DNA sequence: TGTGCCAGCAGCTCGGAAGAGGCCGGGGAGCTGTTTTTT. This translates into CASSSEEAGELFF. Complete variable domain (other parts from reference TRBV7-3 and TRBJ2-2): GAGVSQTPSNKVTEKGKYVELRCDPISGHTALYWYRQSLGQGPEFLIYFQGTGAADDSGLPNDRFFAVRPEGSVSTLKIQRTERGDSAVYLCASSSEEAGELFFGEGSRLTVL.

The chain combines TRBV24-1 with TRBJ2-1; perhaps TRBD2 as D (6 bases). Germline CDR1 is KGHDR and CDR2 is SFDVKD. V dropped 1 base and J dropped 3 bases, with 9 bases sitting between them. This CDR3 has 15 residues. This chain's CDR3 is CATSDLGGDYNEQFF. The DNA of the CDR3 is TGTGCCACCAGTGATTTAGGAGGGGACTACAATGAGCAGTTCTTC.

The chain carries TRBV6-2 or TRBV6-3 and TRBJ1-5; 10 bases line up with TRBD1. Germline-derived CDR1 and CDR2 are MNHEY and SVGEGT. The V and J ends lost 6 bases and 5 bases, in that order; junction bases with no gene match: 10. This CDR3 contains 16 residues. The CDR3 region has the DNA TGTGCCAGCAGCCCTACGACAGGGGGCATTGATCAGCCCCAGCATTTT. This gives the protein CASSPTTGGIDQPQHF.

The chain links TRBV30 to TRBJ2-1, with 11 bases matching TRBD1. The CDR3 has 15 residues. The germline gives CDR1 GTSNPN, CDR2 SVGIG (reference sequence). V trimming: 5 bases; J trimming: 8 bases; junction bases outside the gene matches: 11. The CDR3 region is CAWVGGQGVGDEQFF. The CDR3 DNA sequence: TGTGCCTGGGTTGGGGGACAGGGGGTCGGTGATGAGCAGTTCTTC.

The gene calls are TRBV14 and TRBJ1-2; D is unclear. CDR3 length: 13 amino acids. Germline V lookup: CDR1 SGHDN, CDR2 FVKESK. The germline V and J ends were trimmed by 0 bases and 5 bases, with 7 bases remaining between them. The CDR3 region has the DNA TGTGCCAGCAGCCAAGACTTCGTTTATGGCTACACCTTC. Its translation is CASSQDFVYGYTF.

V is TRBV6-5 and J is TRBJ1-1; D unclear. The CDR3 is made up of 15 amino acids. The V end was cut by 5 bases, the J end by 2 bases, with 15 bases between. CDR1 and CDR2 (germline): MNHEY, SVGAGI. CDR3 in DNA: TGTGCCAGCAGTACTTCCACAGTGACAAACACTGAAGCTTTCTTT. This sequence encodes CASSTSTVTNTEAFF.